These T cell receptor beta chains were read from a single sample in a study of shared clonotypes between healthy human individuals. Some clones are missing from TCRdb's copy, which holds only in-frame ones; the method was immunoSEQ multiplex PCR. The data contain 550,000 to 850,000 clones, approximately 79% of them singletons. Sequencing was done on a sample of memory CD4+ T cells sorted from blood. The receptors derive from a woman aged 25 to 39 in good health. CDR3s include the opening cysteine and the closing phenylalanine or tryptophan. Fields, in order: J gene, clone size, V gene, D gene, CDR3 protein, CDR3 DNA. A D gene is named only where the DNA matches it firmly. Not all rows give a size; the values are once, few, many and, for expanded clones, a class.

>TRBJ1-1|NA|TRBV5-1|TRBD1
CASSFPGQQEAFF
TGCGCCAGCAGCTTCCCGGGACAGCAAGAAGCTTTCTTT
>TRBJ2-5|NA|TRBV6-5|NA
CASRGNSGETQYF
TGTGCCAGCAGGGGTAACTCGGGAGAGACCCAGTACTTC
>TRBJ2-1|NA|TRBV2|TRBD1
CASSEQGVLNEQFF
TGTGCCAGCAGTGAACAGGGGGTACTCAATGAGCAGTTCTTC
>TRBJ1-1|once|TRBV18|NA
CASSPPGIQEHTEAFF
TGTGCCAGCTCACCACCGGGTATACAAGAACACACTGAAGCTTTCTTT
>TRBJ2-2|NA|TRBV5-1|NA
CASSLSQGITGELFF
TGCGCCAGCAGCTTGTCGCAGGGAATCACCGGGGAGCTGTTTTTT
>TRBJ2-3|NA|TRBV7-8|NA
CASSLGQASTDTQYF
TGTGCCAGCAGCTTAGGACAGGCCAGCACAGATACGCAGTATTTT
>TRBJ1-2|few|TRBV28|NA
CASSLAGTFYGYTF
TGTGCCAGCAGTTTGGCGGGGACTTTCTATGGCTACACCTTC
>TRBJ2-7|NA|TRBV9|NA
CASSPDSYEQYF
TGTGCCAGCAGCCCTGACAGCTACGAGCAGTACTTC
>TRBJ2-6|once|TRBV6-1|TRBD1
CASSERGDSPSGANVLTF
TGTGCCAGCAGTGAAAGAGGGGACAGCCCCTCTGGGGCCAACGTCCTGACTTTC
>TRBJ1-5|many|TRBV4-1|NA
CASSAMGGNQPQHF
TGCGCCAGCAGCGCGATGGGAGGCAATCAGCCCCAGCATTTT
>TRBJ2-3|few|TRBV10-3|TRBD1
CAIRPGQGSTDTQYF
TGTGCCATCAGGCCGGGACAGGGAAGCACAGATACGCAGTATTTT
>TRBJ2-2|NA|TRBV29-1|TRBD2
CSAGGPAVLTGELFF
TGCAGCGCGGGGGGACCCGCCGTATTGACCGGGGAGCTGTTTTTT
>TRBJ2-3|many|TRBV2|TRBD2
CASRISGSGDTQYF
TGTGCCAGCAGGATTAGCGGGAGTGGAGATACGCAGTATTTT
>TRBJ2-5|NA|TRBV19|TRBD2
CASSFPGGNQETQYF
TGTGCCAGTAGTTTCCCGGGAGGGAACCAAGAGACCCAGTACTTC
>TRBJ1-2|NA|TRBV7-8|TRBD1
CASSFTRDRVGYTF
TGTGCCAGCAGCTTCACCCGGGACAGGGTCGGCTACACCTTC
>TRBJ2-7|NA|TRBV28|NA
CASRGVLRGLGQYF
TGTGCCAGCAGAGGGGTCCTGCGCGGCTTAGGGCAGTACTTC
>TRBJ1-2|NA|TRBV7-8|TRBD1
CASSRGQGQQGYTF
TGTGCCAGCAGCAGAGGACAGGGGCAACAGGGCTACACCTTC
>TRBJ2-3|NA|TRBV5-1|TRBD2
CASSLWLAGRTDTQYF
TGCGCCAGCAGCTTGTGGTTAGCGGGGCGCACAGATACGCAGTATTTT
>TRBJ1-3|NA|TRBV4-2|NA
CASSQERAYSGNTIYF
TGTGCCAGCAGCCAAGAGCGGGCCTACTCTGGAAACACCATATATTTT
>TRBJ1-2|NA|TRBV14|TRBD1
CASSQVGTGVGYTF
TGTGCCAGCAGCCAAGTAGGGACAGGGGTCGGCTACACCTTC